Sequencing of this T cell receptor beta chain was carried out in a study of blood T cell repertoires in COVID-19. Study in general: The United States, Italy and Spain supplied acute and convalescent COVID-19 samples. From T cells, B-cell-depleted T cells, or PBMCs came the material, which was cDNA or gDNA.

Authors' processing steps: Quantification of nucleated cells was approximated via reference gene primer amplification. TCRdb's table, derived via immunoSEQ multiplex PCR, lists solely in-frame clones and lacks some. The V and J calls and clone size come from that table; D and trimming were worked out from the DNA. The table includes 200,000 to 250,000 clones, roughly 80% detected once. Sequenced sample: peripheral blood. This receptor was identified in a man aged 80 or over with acute or convalescent COVID-19.

The CDR3 DNA is TGTGCCAGCAGTCAGAAGACAGGGGGCCCCTATGGCTACACCTTC. Amino acid sequence: CASSQKTGGPYGYTF. This rearrangement joins TRBV6-5 to TRBJ1-2, with TRBD1 identical over 10 bases. The CDR3 extends over 15 amino acids. V lost 5 bases and J lost 4; bases outside the gene matches: 7. The germline CDR1 and CDR2 sequences are MNHEY and SVGAGI.